This T cell receptor beta chain was documented in a study of radiotherapy plus CTLA-4 blockade in lung cancer. For the study at large: 15% to 20% of patients responded objectively, and roughly 30% achieved disease control. General observations from the study: Early shifts in blood T cell clones, with interferon-beta, reportedly predicted response best.

Clones were read by immunoSEQ multiplex PCR, and TCRdb kept only the in-frame ones, dropping some. The sample includes about 62,000 clones, roughly four fifths of them seen just once. In regard to this clone: What it binds is not known.

CDR3 length: 16 amino acids. V lost 4 bases to trimming and J lost 7 bases; unmatched junction nucleotides: 15. CDR1 and CDR2 from the germline V gene are SGHNT and YYREEE (reference sequence). The chain couples TRBV5-4 to TRBJ2-7; 9 nucleotides match TRBD2. The clonotype originates from a human donor with non-small cell lung cancer who had a complete response to radiotherapy plus ipilimumab. The source was peripheral blood, collected from a patient treated with radiotherapy plus ipilimumab. CDR3 DNA sequence: TGTGCCAGCAGCCCAGACGAGGCGGGGGGGACCCTGGAGCAGTACTTC. This codes for CASSPDEAGGTLEQYF. The whole variable domain, filled in from reference TRBV5-4 and TRBJ2-7, reads ETGVTQSPTHLIKTRGQQVTLRCSSQSGHNTVSWYQQALGQGPQFIFQYYREEENGRGNFPPRFSGLQFPNYSSELNVNALELDDSALYLCASSPDEAGGTLEQYFGPGTRLTVT.